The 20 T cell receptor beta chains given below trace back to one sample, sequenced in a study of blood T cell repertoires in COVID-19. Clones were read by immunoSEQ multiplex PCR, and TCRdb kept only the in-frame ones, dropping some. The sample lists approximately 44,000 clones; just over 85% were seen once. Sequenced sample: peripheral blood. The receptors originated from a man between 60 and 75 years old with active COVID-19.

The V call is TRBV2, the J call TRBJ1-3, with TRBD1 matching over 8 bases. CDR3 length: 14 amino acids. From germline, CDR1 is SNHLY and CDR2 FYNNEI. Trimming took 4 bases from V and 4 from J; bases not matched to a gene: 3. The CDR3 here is CASSGWTGGNTIYF. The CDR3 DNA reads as TGTGCCAGCAGTGGCTGGACAGGGGGAAACACCATATATTTT.

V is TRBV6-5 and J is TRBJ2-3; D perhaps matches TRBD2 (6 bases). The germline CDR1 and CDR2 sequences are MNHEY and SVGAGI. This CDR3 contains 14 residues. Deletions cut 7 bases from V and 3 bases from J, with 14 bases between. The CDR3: CASKDGSMTDTQYF. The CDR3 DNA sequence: TGTGCCAGCAAGGACGGGAGTATGACAGATACGCAGTATTTT.

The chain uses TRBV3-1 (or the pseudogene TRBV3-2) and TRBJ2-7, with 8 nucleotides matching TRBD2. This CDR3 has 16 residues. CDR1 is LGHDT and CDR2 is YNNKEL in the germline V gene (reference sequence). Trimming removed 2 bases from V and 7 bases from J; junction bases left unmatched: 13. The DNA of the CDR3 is TGTGCCAGCAGCCAATCCCCGGGACTAGGTAGGAGGGAGCAGTACTTC. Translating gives CASSQSPGLGRREQYF.

CDR3 amino acids: CSVEGVAEKSYEQYF. The CDR3 bases are TGCAGCGTTGAAGGGGTAGCGGAGAAGTCCTACGAGCAGTACTTC. The chain couples TRBV29-1 to TRBJ2-7, with a possible D match to TRBD2 (6 bases). Trimming pared 1 base from V and 1 base from J, leaving 14 bases between. This CDR3 has 15 amino acids. Germline CDR1 and CDR2: SQVTM and ANQGSEA.

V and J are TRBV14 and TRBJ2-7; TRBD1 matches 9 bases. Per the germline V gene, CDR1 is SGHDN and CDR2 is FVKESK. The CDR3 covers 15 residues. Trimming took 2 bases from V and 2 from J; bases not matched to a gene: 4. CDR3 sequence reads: CASSQRGQGTYEQYF. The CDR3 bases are TGTGCCAGCAGCCAACGGGGACAGGGCACCTACGAGCAGTACTTC.

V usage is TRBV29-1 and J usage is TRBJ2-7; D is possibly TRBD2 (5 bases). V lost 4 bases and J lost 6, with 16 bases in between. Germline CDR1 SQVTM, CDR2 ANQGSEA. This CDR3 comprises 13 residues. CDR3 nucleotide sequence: TGCAGCGTTGGACACTCTAGCTCTGGCGAGCAGTACTTC. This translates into CSVGHSSSGEQYF.

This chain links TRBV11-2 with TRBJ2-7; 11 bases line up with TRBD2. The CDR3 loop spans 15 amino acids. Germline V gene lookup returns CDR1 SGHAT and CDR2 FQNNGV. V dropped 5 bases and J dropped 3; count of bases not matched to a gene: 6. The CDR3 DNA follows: TGTGCCAGCAGCCGACGGACTAGCGGGCTCTACGAGCAGTACTTC. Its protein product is CASSRRTSGLYEQYF. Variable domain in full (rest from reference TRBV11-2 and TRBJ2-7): EAGVAQSPRYKIIEKRQSVAFWCNPISGHATLYWYQQILGQGPKLLIQFQNNGVVDDSQLPKDRFSAERLKGVDSTLKIQPAKLEDSAVYLCASSRRTSGLYEQYFGPGTRLTVT.

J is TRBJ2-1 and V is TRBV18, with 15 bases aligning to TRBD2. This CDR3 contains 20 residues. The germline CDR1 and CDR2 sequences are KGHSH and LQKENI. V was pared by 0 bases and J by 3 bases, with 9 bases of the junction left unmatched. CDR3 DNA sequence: TGTGCCAGCTCACCACCCCCGGGACTAGCGGGAGGACCCCTCTACAATGAGCAGTTCTTC. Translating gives CASSPPPGLAGGPLYNEQFF.

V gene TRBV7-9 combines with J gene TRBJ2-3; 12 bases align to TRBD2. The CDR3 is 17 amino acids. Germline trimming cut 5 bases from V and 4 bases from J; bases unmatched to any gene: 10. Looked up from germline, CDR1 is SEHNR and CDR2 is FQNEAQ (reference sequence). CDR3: CASSTATSSGGADTQYF. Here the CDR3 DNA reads TGTGCCAGCAGCACCGCGACCTCTAGCGGGGGGGCAGATACGCAGTATTTT.

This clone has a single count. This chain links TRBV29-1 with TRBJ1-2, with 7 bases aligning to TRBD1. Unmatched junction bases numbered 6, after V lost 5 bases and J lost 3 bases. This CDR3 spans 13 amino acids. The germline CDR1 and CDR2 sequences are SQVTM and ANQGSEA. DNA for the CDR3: TGCAGCGTTTTGACAGGGTGGGACTATGGCTACACCTTC. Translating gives CSVLTGWDYGYTF.

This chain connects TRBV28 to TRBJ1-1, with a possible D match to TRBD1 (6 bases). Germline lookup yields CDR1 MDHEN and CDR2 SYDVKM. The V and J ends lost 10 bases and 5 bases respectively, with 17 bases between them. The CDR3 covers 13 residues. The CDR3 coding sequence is TGTGCCATCAGGGCGGGGGCAGGGACTGAAGCTTTCTTT. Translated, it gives CAIRAGAGTEAFF. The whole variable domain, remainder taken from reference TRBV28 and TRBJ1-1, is DVKVTQSSRYLVKRTGEKVFLECVQDMDHENMFWYRQDPGLGLRLIYFSYDVKMKEKGDIPEGYSVSREKKERFSLILESASTNQTSMYLCAIRAGAGTEAFFGQGTRLTVV.

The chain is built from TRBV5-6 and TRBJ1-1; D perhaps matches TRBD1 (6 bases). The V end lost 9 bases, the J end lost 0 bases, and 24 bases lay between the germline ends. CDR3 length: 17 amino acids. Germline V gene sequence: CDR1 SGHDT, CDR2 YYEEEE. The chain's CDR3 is CATLPGGGQTMNTEAFF. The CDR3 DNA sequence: TGTGCCACCCTGCCGGGCGGTGGACAGACAATGAACACTGAAGCTTTCTTT.

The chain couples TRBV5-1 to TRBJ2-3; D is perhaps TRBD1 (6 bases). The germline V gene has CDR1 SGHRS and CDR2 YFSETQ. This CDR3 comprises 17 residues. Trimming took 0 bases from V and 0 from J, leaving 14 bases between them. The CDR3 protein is CASSLEPDRPSTDTQYF. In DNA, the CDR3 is TGCGCCAGCAGCTTGGAACCGGACAGACCTAGCACAGATACGCAGTATTTT.

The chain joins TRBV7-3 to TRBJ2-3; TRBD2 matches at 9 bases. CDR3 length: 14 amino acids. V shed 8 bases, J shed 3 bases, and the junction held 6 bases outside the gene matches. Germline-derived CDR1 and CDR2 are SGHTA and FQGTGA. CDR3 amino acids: CASAAGGPTDTQYF. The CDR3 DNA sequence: TGTGCCAGCGCGGCGGGAGGGCCTACAGATACGCAGTATTTT.

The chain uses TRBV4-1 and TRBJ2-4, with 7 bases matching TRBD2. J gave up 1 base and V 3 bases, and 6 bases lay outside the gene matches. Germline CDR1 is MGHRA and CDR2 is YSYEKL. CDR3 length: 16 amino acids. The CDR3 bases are TGCGCCAGCAGCCACCCCACTAGCGCCGCCAAAAACATTCAGTACTTC. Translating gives CASSHPTSAAKNIQYF.

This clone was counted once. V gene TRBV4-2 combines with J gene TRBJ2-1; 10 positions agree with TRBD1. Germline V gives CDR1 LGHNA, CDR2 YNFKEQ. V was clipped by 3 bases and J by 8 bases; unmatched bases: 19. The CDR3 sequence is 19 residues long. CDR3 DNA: TGTGCCAGCAGCCAGTACCTGCGGCAGGGACAGGGGACAGTAGATGAGCAGTTCTTC. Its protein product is CASSQYLRQGQGTVDEQFF.

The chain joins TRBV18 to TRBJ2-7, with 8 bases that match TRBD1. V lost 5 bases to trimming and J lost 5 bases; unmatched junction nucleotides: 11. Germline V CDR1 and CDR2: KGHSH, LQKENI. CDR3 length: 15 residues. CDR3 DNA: TGTGCCAGCTCATTTCCGGGACAGGTAGCTGACGAGCAGTACTTC. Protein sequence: CASSFPGQVADEQYF.

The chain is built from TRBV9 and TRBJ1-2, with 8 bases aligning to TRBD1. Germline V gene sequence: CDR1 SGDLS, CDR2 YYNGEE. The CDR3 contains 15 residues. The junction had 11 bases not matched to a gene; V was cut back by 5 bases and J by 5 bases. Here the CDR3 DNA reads TGTGCCAGCAGTCGGGACGACAGGGGTTGGTATGGCTACACCTTC. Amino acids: CASSRDDRGWYGYTF.

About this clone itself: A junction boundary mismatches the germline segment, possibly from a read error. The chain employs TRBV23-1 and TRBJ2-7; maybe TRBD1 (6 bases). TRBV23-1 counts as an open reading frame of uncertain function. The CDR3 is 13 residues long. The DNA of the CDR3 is TGCGCCAGCAGTCACACTCCCTGGCAGACAGGCATATTC. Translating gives CASSHTPWQTGIF.

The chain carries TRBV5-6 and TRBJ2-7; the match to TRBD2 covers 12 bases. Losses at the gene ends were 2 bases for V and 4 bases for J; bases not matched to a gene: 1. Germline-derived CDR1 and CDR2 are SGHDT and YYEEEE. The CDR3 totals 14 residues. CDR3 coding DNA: TGTGCCAGCAGCTTTGGACTAGCGGGATACGAGCAGTACTTC. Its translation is CASSFGLAGYEQYF.